This T cell receptor (beta chain) appears in the sequencing data of a study of T cell responses to AZD1222 COVID-19 vaccine. Doses given second, at about 4 or about 12 weeks, were pooled. Clones were read by immunoSEQ multiplex PCR, and TCRdb kept only the in-frame ones, dropping some. The sample consists of about 110,000 clones, 80% to 95% of them appearing once. The CDR3 has 13 residues. Per the germline V gene, CDR1 is SGHNT and CDR2 is YYREEE (reference sequence). The V gene lost 4 bases and the J gene lost 4 bases, with 11 bases spanning the gap. This clone was seen a single time. V and J are TRBV5-4 and TRBJ1-1; possibly TRBD1 for D (5 bases). This sample comprised peripheral blood, obtained 28 days after the second AZD1222 dose. This TCR was sampled from an adult who received the AZD1222 COVID-19 vaccine. In DNA form, the CDR3 reads TGTGCCAGCAGCCGACAGTTTACCACTGAAGCTTTCTTT. Translated, it gives CASSRQFTTEAFF.